The 30 T cell receptor beta chains below come from one sample, sequenced in a study of regulatory T cells in long-lasting Graves disease. Relying on iRepertoire HTBI primers and Arm-PCR of CDR3 regions, the team built TCR beta libraries. TCRdb called the multiplex PCR reads again in MiXCR, with one record for every CDR3 protein. The data show 700,000 or so distinct CDR3 sequences, around 30% seen once. Time point in this sample: persistent/refractory GD, antithyroid drugs over 5 years with positive TRAb. The TCR library was prepared using RNA isolated from PBMCs. This sample comprised peripheral blood mononuclear cells (PBMCs), obtained when the disease was refractory, from a patient treated with antithyroid drugs. Receptors were obtained from a female donor with Graves disease.

This clonotype came up a few times. V usage is TRBV6-5 and J usage is TRBJ2-1, with D tentatively TRBD2 (5 bases). The germline V gene encodes CDR1 MNHEY and CDR2 SVGAGI. The CDR3 runs to 15 residues. Trimming pared 2 bases from V and 0 bases from J, leaving 8 bases between. The CDR3 nucleotides read TGTGCCAGCAGTTACGCTGGGAGCTCCTACAATGAGCAGTTCTTC. It yields the protein CASSYAGSSYNEQFF.

This chain uses TRBV15 with TRBJ2-7; D is unresolved. The germline V gene encodes CDR1 LNHNV and CDR2 YYDKDF (reference sequence). Trimming shortened V by 0 bases and J by 3 bases, and 12 bases separated the two germline ends. The CDR3 length is 15 residues. CDR3 sequence: CATSRDLGRVYEQYF. In nucleotides, the CDR3 is TGTGCCACCAGCAGAGATCTCGGCCGGGTCTACGAGCAGTACTTC.

This clonotype was detected a few times. This chain connects TRBV6-5 to TRBJ1-5; D remains unclear. The germline V gene has CDR1 MNHEY and CDR2 SVGAGI. This CDR3 comprises 18 residues. The V end was cut by 2 bases, the J end by 2 bases, with 19 bases between. CDR3 residues: CASSYPVLNHFGNQPQHF. The CDR3 DNA reads TGTGCCAGCAGTTACCCAGTTCTGAACCACTTTGGCAATCAGCCCCAGCATTTT.

There are a few counts of this clonotype. CDR3 DNA: TGTGCCAGCAGCTTACAGGCGCGTAAAGGACACCCGAACACTGAAGCTTTCTTT. It codes for CASSLQARKGHPNTEAFF. V gene TRBV7-8 combines with J gene TRBJ1-1; D possibly corresponds to TRBD1 (5 bases). The CDR3 sequence is 18 residues long. Trimming cost V 2 bases and J 1 base, with 20 bases left between them. Germline V CDR1 and CDR2: SGHVS, FQNEAQ.

The rearrangement joins TRBV27 to TRBJ1-5; D not resolved. Trimming pared 2 bases from V and 5 bases from J, leaving 10 bases between. This CDR3 has 14 residues. Germline V gives CDR1 MNHEY, CDR2 SMNVEV (reference sequence). This CDR3 is CASSLGYGDQPQHF. CDR3 nucleotide sequence: TGTGCCAGCAGTTTAGGATACGGGGATCAGCCCCAGCATTTT.

In its sample, this clonotype was seen a few times. The chain joins TRBV5-5 to TRBJ1-1; D unresolved. The CDR3 runs to 13 residues. Trimming stripped 2 bases from V and 3 bases from J, with 8 bases between. CDR1 is SGHKS, CDR2 YYEKEE, per germline (reference sequence). The CDR3 here is CASSFGIDTEAFF. CDR3 in DNA: TGTGCCAGCAGCTTCGGAATCGACACTGAAGCTTTCTTT.

The chain employs TRBV9 and TRBJ1-2; 7 bases agree with TRBD1. V dropped 0 bases and J dropped 4; count of bases not matched to a gene: 3. CDR1 SGDLS and CDR2 YYNGEE come from the germline V gene. CDR3 length: 14 amino acids. In DNA, the CDR3 is TGTGCCAGCAGCGTAGAGGGACAGTCCTATGGCTACACCTTC. This encodes CASSVEGQSYGYTF.

This clonotype has only a few counts. The chain employs TRBV12-3 or TRBV12-4 and TRBJ2-5, with 10 bases aligning to TRBD2. V shed 6 bases, J shed 5 bases, and the junction held 9 bases outside the gene matches. The CDR3 is 15 residues long. This CDR3 is CASRVPGTSVETQYF. The CDR3 DNA sequence: TGTGCCAGCAGGGTCCCCGGGACTAGCGTCGAGACCCAGTACTTC.

The chain is built from TRBV28 and TRBJ2-6; no definite D call. CDR1 MDHEN and CDR2 SYDVKM come from the germline V gene. Trimming took off 5 bases at V and 2 bases at J, with 10 bases between the two ends. The length of the CDR3 is 15 residues. The CDR3 DNA follows: TGTGCCAGCAGTCCCCCTAGGGCTGGGGCCAACGTCCTGACTTTC. Amino acid sequence: CASSPPRAGANVLTF.

In this sample, this clonotype turned up many times. V usage is TRBV20-1 and J usage is TRBJ2-5, with 16 bases aligning to TRBD2. The CDR3 has 15 residues. After removal of 5 bases from V and 5 bases from J, the junction contained 5 bases not matched to a gene. CDR1 DFQATT and CDR2 SNEGSKA come from the germline V gene (reference sequence). The CDR3 DNA reads as TGCAGTGCTGGGACTAGCGGGAGGGCCGGGGAGACCCAGTACTTC. Protein: CSAGTSGRAGETQYF.

This rearrangement joins TRBV10-1 to TRBJ2-1; D is unclear. V was clipped by 2 bases and J by 6 bases, with 5 bases between them. CDR1 is WNHNN, CDR2 SYGVQD, per germline (reference sequence). The CDR3 is 12 residues long. CDR3 protein: CASSEGSNEQFF. The DNA of the CDR3 is TGCGCCAGCAGTGAGGGTTCCAATGAGCAGTTCTTC.

The chain is built from TRBV12-3 or TRBV12-4 and TRBJ1-1, with TRBD1 as a possible D gene (6 bases). The CDR3 is made up of 15 amino acids. V was shortened by 2 bases and J by 3 bases, with 13 bases between the two germline ends. CDR3 nucleotides: TGTGCCAGCAGTTTATATGGGGGCTTGGACACTGAAGCTTTCTTT. Translation gives CASSLYGGLDTEAFF.

The chain carries TRBV7-3 and TRBJ2-7, with TRBD1 as a possible D gene (6 bases). The CDR3 has 14 residues. Germline CDR1 SGHTA, CDR2 FQGTGA. Deletions cut 5 bases from V and 1 base from J, with 12 bases between. CDR3 in amino acids: CASSPGRGSYEQYF. CDR3 nucleotide sequence: TGTGCCAGCAGCCCTGGCAGGGGATCCTACGAGCAGTACTTC.

The V call is TRBV20-1, the J call TRBJ1-1; D gene uncertain. The V end lost 0 bases, the J end lost 3 bases, and 14 bases lay between the germline ends. In germline, CDR1 is DFQATT, CDR2 SNEGSKA (reference sequence). The CDR3 loop spans 15 amino acids. CDR3: CSAREPGLVDTEAFF. CDR3 coding DNA: TGCAGTGCTAGAGAGCCAGGCTTGGTGGACACTGAAGCTTTCTTT.

The genes are TRBV28 and TRBJ2-7, with D hard to call. Germline-derived CDR1 and CDR2 are MDHEN and SYDVKM. There are 12 residues in the CDR3. Deletions cut 3 bases from V and 2 bases from J, with 5 bases between. CDR3 region: CASSFVAYEQYF. As DNA, the CDR3 is TGTGCCAGCAGTTTTGTAGCCTACGAGCAGTACTTC. Full variable domain (rest looked up from reference TRBV28 and TRBJ2-7): DVKVTQSSRYLVKRTGEKVFLECVQDMDHENMFWYRQDPGLGLRLIYFSYDVKMKEKGDIPEGYSVSREKKERFSLILESASTNQTSMYLCASSFVAYEQYFGPGTRLTVT.

This clonotype was observed many times. This chain connects TRBV28 to TRBJ1-2; D is undetermined. Germline V gene data show CDR1 as MDHEN and CDR2 as SYDVKM. The germline V and J ends were trimmed by 7 bases and 2 bases, with 14 bases remaining between them. The CDR3 totals 14 residues. CDR3 in DNA: TGTGCCAGCACCTCCCCGGGCAGAAACTATGGCTACACCTTC. Its protein product is CASTSPGRNYGYTF.

This chain connects TRBV12-3 or TRBV12-4 to TRBJ1-5; 8 bases agree with TRBD1. After removal of 4 bases from V and 3 bases from J, the junction contained 5 bases not matched to a gene. This CDR3 region has 15 residues. The CDR3 sequence: CASSSGRGLNQPQHF. CDR3 nucleotide sequence: TGTGCCAGCAGTTCCGGCAGGGGGCTCAATCAGCCCCAGCATTTT.

The chain uses TRBV13 and TRBJ1-2, with D unclear. The germline V gene has CDR1 PRHDT and CDR2 FYEKMQ (reference sequence). Trimming left V 2 bases short and J 4 bases short, with 8 bases between. The CDR3 runs 13 residues. DNA for the CDR3: TGTGCCAGCAGCTTATATACCACCTATGGCTACACCTTC. Amino acid sequence: CASSLYTTYGYTF.

This clonotype was seen more than once but under ten times. This chain connects TRBV12-3 or TRBV12-4 to TRBJ1-2; D is possibly TRBD1 (5 bases). The CDR3 is 13 residues long. V lost 6 bases and J lost 6, with 14 bases in between. CDR3 nucleotides: TGTGCCAGCAGGGGGCTCATGAAGAATGGCTACACCTTC. Amino acids: CASRGLMKNGYTF.

This clonotype appeared a few times. The chain carries TRBV29-1 and TRBJ2-5, with 12 bases lining up with TRBD2. With V trimmed by 8 bases and J by 5 bases, 9 bases remained unmatched. The CDR3 has 14 residues. The germline V gene has CDR1 SQVTM and CDR2 ANQGSEA. CDR3 protein: CSPRTSGTKETQYF. The DNA for the CDR3 is TGCAGCCCTCGGACTAGCGGGACGAAGGAGACCCAGTACTTC.

The genes are TRBV7-2 and TRBJ1-2; TRBD1 matches at 7 bases. CDR3 length equals 15 residues. Unmatched junction bases numbered 11, after V lost 5 bases and J lost 5 bases. Germline values: CDR1 SGHTA, CDR2 FQGNSA. CDR3 region: CASSREGGAWYGYTF. The CDR3 DNA sequence: TGTGCCAGCAGCAGAGAAGGGGGCGCATGGTATGGCTACACCTTC. The variable domain in full, with the rest retrieved from reference TRBV7-2 and TRBJ1-2, is GAGVSQSPSNKVTEKGKDVELRCDPISGHTALYWYRQSLGQGLEFLIYFQGNSAPDKSGLPSDRFSAERTGGSVSTLTIQRTQQEDSAVYLCASSREGGAWYGYTFGSGTRLTVV.

V is TRBV30 and J is TRBJ1-1; tentative D call: TRBD1 (5 bases). The CDR3 runs to 14 residues. V lost 5 bases, J lost 5 bases, and 18 bases lay in between. CDR1 GTSNPN and CDR2 SVGIG come from the germline V gene (reference sequence). The CDR3 region is CAWGEGSGGTEAFF. In DNA form, the CDR3 reads TGTGCCTGGGGGGAAGGTTCCGGGGGAACTGAAGCTTTCTTT.

This clonotype was observed a few times. The V and J genes are TRBV11-1 and TRBJ2-7; D possibly corresponds to TRBD1 (6 bases). The CDR3 is 14 residues long. Germline lookup yields CDR1 SGHAT and CDR2 FQDESV (reference sequence). V was cut by 1 base and J by 7 bases, with 14 bases left in between. CDR3 amino acids: CASSLGAGVDEQYF. The CDR3 DNA reads TGTGCCAGCAGCTTAGGGGCAGGGGTCGATGAGCAGTACTTC.

This chain connects TRBV2 to TRBJ1-1, with D tentatively TRBD1 (6 bases). The CDR3 runs 13 residues. Germline CDR1 reads SNHLY; CDR2 reads FYNNEI. Trimming cost V 7 bases and J 2 bases, with 11 bases left between them. In DNA form, the CDR3 reads TGTGCCAGCATTTGGACAGTAAACACTGAAGCTTTCTTT. Protein sequence: CASIWTVNTEAFF. Drawing the rest from reference TRBV2 and TRBJ1-1, the complete variable domain is EPEVTQTPSHQVTQMGQEVILRCVPISNHLYFYWYRQILGQKVEFLVSFYNNEISEKSEIFDDQFSVERPDGSNFTLKIRSTKLEDSAMYFCASIWTVNTEAFFGQGTRLTVV.

The chain couples TRBV5-1 to TRBJ1-2; perhaps TRBD1 as D (5 bases). The V end was cut by 5 bases, the J end by 6 bases, with 20 bases between. CDR3 length: 15 amino acids. The germline V gene has CDR1 SGHRS and CDR2 YFSETQ. Written as DNA, the CDR3 is TGCGCCAGCAGTATTCGGGACCCGGCTTCGGATGGCTACACCTTC. Translating it yields CASSIRDPASDGYTF.

The V gene is TRBV19, the J gene TRBJ1-4, with unresolved D. Trimming took 5 bases from V and 5 from J, leaving 18 bases between them. CDR1 LNHDA and CDR2 SQIVND come from the germline V gene (reference sequence). The CDR3 covers 16 residues. The CDR3 spells CASSASVAGSNEKLFF. The CDR3 bases are TGTGCCAGTAGTGCCTCGGTTGCCGGTTCCAATGAAAAACTGTTTTTT.

V is TRBV12-3 or TRBV12-4 and J is TRBJ2-4, with D uncertain. Trimming took off 2 bases at V and 10 bases at J, with 15 bases between the two ends. This CDR3 is 14 amino acids long. The DNA for the CDR3 is TGTGCCAGCAGTTTATCCGGCGGTCCCGGGATTCAGTACTTC. The encoded protein is CASSLSGGPGIQYF.

There are many counts of this clonotype. The CDR3 nucleotides read TGTGCCAGCAGCTTGGGCAGATACAACTATGGCTACACCTTC. This sequence encodes CASSLGRYNYGYTF. V is TRBV12-3 or TRBV12-4 and J is TRBJ1-2; D is unresolved. The CDR3 consists of 14 residues. Trimming took 6 bases from V and 2 from J, leaving 13 bases between them.

This clonotype appeared many times. This sequence joins TRBV11-2 and TRBJ1-1; perhaps TRBD1 as D (6 bases). Germline V CDR1 and CDR2: SGHAT, FQNNGV. This CDR3 region has 15 residues. V shed 5 bases and J shed 3 bases, with 16 bases lying between them. The CDR3 nucleotides are TGTGCCAGCAGCGGACACAGGGTCAACGACACTGAAGCTTTCTTT. As protein: CASSGHRVNDTEAFF.

This clonotype was seen repeatedly, ten times or more. The chain carries TRBV6-2 or TRBV6-3 and TRBJ1-2; the match to TRBD1 covers 10 bases. The V gene's germline CDR1 is MNHEY and CDR2 SVGEGT. CDR3 size: 15 residues. V shed 6 bases and J 4 bases; nucleotides not matched to a gene: 8. In nucleotides, the CDR3 is TGTGCCAGCAGATGGGACAGGGGAAATGTCTATGGCTACACCTTC. This codes for CASRWDRGNVYGYTF.